Each of the 9 T cell receptor beta chains below was sequenced from the same sample in a study of CD8 T cells in Susac syndrome. Random hexamers were used to reverse transcribe roughly 0.45 to 1 ug of RNA. Each CDR3 protein gets one entry after TCRdb re-called the immunoSEQ multiplex PCR reads with MiXCR. The data hold 160,000 or so distinct CDR3 sequences, with 92% observed a single time. The sequencing input was CD4+ T cells from PBMCs. These receptors all stem from a human donor in good health.

The chain couples TRBV6-2 or TRBV6-3 to TRBJ2-7; 7 positions agree with TRBD2. The CDR3 length is 15 residues. With V trimmed by 6 bases and J by 1 base, 9 bases remained unmatched. Germline CDR1 MNHEY, CDR2 SVGEGT. CDR3 loop: CASSSVSAGSYEQYF. In nucleotides, the CDR3 is TGTGCCAGCAGCTCAGTCTCAGCGGGATCCTACGAGCAGTACTTC.

This clonotype was counted only a few times. V and J are TRBV19 and TRBJ1-6, with D uncertain. Germline V lookup: CDR1 LNHDA, CDR2 SQIVND (reference sequence). Between the trimmed V and J ends, which lost 3 bases and 4 bases, there was a span of 4 bases. The CDR3 runs to 13 residues. DNA for the CDR3: TGTGCCAGTAGTATCGGGTATAATTCACCCCTCCACTTT. Amino acids: CASSIGYNSPLHF.

This rearrangement joins TRBV30 to TRBJ1-1; TRBD1 might be the D (6 bases). Germline CDR1 is GTSNPN and CDR2 is SVGIG (reference sequence). CDR3 length: 16 amino acids. Trimming took 3 bases from V and 1 from J, leaving 18 bases between them. CDR3 coding DNA: TGTGCCTGGAGGGCCCCCAGGGGACTCACGAACACTGAAGCTTTCTTT. Its translation is CAWRAPRGLTNTEAFF.

The chain links TRBV12-3 or TRBV12-4 to TRBJ1-3; D gene uncertain. The CDR3 is 14 residues long. V was pared by 2 bases and J by 0 bases, with 5 bases between. The CDR3 DNA reads as TGTGCCAGCAGTTTATTGAGCTCTGGAAACACCATATATTTT. Amino acids: CASSLLSSGNTIYF.

This clonotype was seen a single time. The rearrangement joins TRBV20-1 to TRBJ1-1, with 7 bases fitting TRBD1. CDR1 DFQATT and CDR2 SNEGSKA come from the germline V gene (reference sequence). The J segment lost 0 bases and the V segment lost 6 bases, leaving 7 bases of the junction unmatched. The CDR3 length is 14 residues. CDR3 residues: CSAARGQMNTEAFF. The CDR3 coding sequence is TGCAGTGCCGCCCGGGGACAGATGAACACTGAAGCTTTCTTT.

The chain employs TRBV7-3 and TRBJ1-4; the match to TRBD1 covers 7 bases. This CDR3 is 14 amino acids long. Trimming at V came to 3 bases and at J to 6 bases, leaving 4 bases not matched to a gene. CDR1 is SGHTA, CDR2 FQGTGA, per germline. CDR3 nucleotides: TGTGCCAGCAGCTTGACAGGGAAGGATGAAAAACTGTTTTTT. Protein sequence: CASSLTGKDEKLFF. Using reference TRBV7-3 and TRBJ1-4 for the parts outside the CDR3, the full variable domain is GAGVSQTPSNKVTEKGKYVELRCDPISGHTALYWYRQSLGQGPEFLIYFQGTGAADDSGLPNDRFFAVRPEGSVSTLKIQRTERGDSAVYLCASSLTGKDEKLFFGSGTQLSVL.

This chain connects TRBV29-1 to TRBJ2-5; 10 bases agree with TRBD2. V lost 6 bases to trimming and J lost 4 bases; unmatched junction nucleotides: 8. Germline-derived CDR1 and CDR2 are SQVTM and ANQGSEA. This CDR3 spans 14 amino acids. The CDR3 nucleotides read TGCAGCGTCTTACCCGGGACTAGCGTAGAGACCCAGTACTTC. Translating it yields CSVLPGTSVETQYF.

The chain has TRBV18 and TRBJ1-6; D not certain. The CDR3 has 13 amino acids. The V gene lost 3 bases and the J gene lost 7 bases, with 7 bases spanning the gap. Germline CDR1 reads KGHSH; CDR2 reads LQKENI. The DNA for the CDR3 is TGTGCCAGCTCACCTACGTCCAATTCACCCCTCCACTTT. Its translation is CASSPTSNSPLHF.

V usage is TRBV3-1 and J usage is TRBJ2-3; 8 bases line up with TRBD2. The V gene end was trimmed by 4 bases and the J gene end by 6 bases; junction bases not matched to a gene: 12. Germline CDR1 and CDR2: LGHDT and YNNKEL (reference sequence). This CDR3 spans 16 amino acids. CDR3 coding DNA: TGTGCCAGCAGCCCTCCGGGACTAGGAGCGGAGGATACGCAGTATTTT. Protein sequence: CASSPPGLGAEDTQYF.